This paragraph covers one TCR beta chain sequence. TCRdb used MiXCR to reprocess the RT-PCR reads, holding one entry per CDR3 protein. The profile shows roughly 200,000 distinct CDR3 sequences, less than 50% of them singletons. These data come from a study of patients and donors after allogeneic stem cell transplantation. This CDR3 has 13 residues. CDR1 is SGHAT and CDR2 is FQNNGV in the germline V gene. The germline V and J ends were trimmed by 6 bases and 0 bases, with 8 bases remaining between them. J is TRBJ1-1 and V is TRBV11-2; D ambiguous. The specimen sequenced was blood, either unsorted or a sorted T cell fraction (not recorded which). The origin of this receptor is a human donor who was either an allogeneic HSCT recipient or a stem cell or donor lymphocyte infusion donor (not recorded which). It is not recorded whose cells these are; they may come from a transplant donor. The CDR3 sequence: CASRGIMNTEAFF. In nucleotides, the CDR3 is TGTGCCAGCAGGGGTATCATGAACACTGAAGCTTTCTTT.